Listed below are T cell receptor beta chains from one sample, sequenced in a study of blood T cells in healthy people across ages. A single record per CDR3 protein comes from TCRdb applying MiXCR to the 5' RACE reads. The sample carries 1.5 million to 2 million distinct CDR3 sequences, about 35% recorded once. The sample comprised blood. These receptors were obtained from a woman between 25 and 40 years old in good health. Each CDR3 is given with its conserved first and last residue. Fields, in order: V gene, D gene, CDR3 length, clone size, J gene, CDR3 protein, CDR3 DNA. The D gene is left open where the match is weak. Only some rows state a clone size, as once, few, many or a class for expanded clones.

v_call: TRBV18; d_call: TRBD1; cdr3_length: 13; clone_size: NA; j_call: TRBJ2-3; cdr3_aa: CASSETGADTQYF; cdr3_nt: TGTGCCAGCTCCGAGACAGGGGCAGATACGCAGTATTTT
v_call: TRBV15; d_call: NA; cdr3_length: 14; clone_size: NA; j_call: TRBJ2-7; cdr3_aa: CATSSGPIAYEQYF; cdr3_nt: TGTGCCACCAGCAGTGGCCCAATAGCCTACGAGCAGTACTTC
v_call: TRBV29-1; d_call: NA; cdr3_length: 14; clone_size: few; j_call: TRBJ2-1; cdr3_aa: CSVVLPLSYNEQFF; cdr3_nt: TGCAGCGTTGTTTTGCCCCTTTCCTACAATGAGCAGTTCTTC
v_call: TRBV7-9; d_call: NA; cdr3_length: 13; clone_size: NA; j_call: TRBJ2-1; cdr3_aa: CASSGGPGDGQFF; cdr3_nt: TGTGCCAGCAGTGGAGGGCCCGGCGATGGGCAGTTCTTC
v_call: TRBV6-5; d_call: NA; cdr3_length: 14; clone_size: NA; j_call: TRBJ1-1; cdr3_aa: CASSQDGYNTEAFF; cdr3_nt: TGTGCCAGCAGTCAAGACGGATATAACACTGAAGCTTTCTTT
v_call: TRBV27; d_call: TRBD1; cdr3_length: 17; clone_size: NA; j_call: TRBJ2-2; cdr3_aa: CASSRDRRLERTGELFF; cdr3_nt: TGTGCCAGCAGTAGGGACAGGAGACTAGAACGGACCGGGGAGCTGTTTTTT
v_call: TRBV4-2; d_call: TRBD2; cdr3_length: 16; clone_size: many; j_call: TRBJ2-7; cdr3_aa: CASSQDVSGGAGEQYF; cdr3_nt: TGTGCCAGCAGCCAAGATGTAAGCGGGGGGGCCGGCGAGCAGTACTTC
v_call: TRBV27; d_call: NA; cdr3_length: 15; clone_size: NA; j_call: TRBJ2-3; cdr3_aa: CASSPRAQATDTQYF; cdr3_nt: TGTGCCAGCAGCCCCCGAGCCCAAGCCACAGATACGCAGTATTTT
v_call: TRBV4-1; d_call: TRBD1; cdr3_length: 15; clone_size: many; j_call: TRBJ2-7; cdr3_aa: CASSQGGTGGYEQYF; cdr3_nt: TGCGCCAGCAGCCAAGGGGGGACAGGGGGCTACGAGCAGTACTTC
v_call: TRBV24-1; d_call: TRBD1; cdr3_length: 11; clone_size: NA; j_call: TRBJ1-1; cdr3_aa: CATQGDTEAFF; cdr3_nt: TGTGCCACCCAGGGGGATACTGAAGCTTTCTTT
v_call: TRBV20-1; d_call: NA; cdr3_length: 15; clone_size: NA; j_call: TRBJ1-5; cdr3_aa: CSAISGEYSNQPQHF; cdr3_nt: TGCAGTGCTATTAGTGGCGAGTATAGCAATCAGCCCCAGCATTTT
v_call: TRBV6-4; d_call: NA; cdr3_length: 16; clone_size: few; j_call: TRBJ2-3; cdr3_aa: CASSVLGATSTDTQYF; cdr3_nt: TGTGCCAGCAGTGTATTAGGAGCGACTAGCACAGATACGCAGTATTTT
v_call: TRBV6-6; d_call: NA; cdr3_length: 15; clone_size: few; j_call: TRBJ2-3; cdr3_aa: CASSYRDSGPDTQYF; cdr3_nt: TGTGCCAGCAGTTACCGCGACAGCGGCCCAGATACGCAGTATTTT